This TCR beta chain was found in a study of beta chain features in type 1 diabetes. Study outcomes and limitations: In these data, an HLA type influence on TCRB rearrangement remained unresolved.

This clone was counted a few times. Its antigen remains unidentified. Expressed TCRB transcripts got sequenced, as all isolated RNA was reverse transcribed. Profiling relied on immunoSEQ multiplex PCR, and the TCRdb table lists in-frame clones only, not all of them. The data show roughly 290,000 clones, about 8.5% seen once. Sequencing was carried out using central memory CD4+ T cells from blood. The origin of this receptor is a woman younger than 35 in good health.

The CDR3 spells CSGGDWRDIQYF. The CDR3 DNA follows: TGCAGCGGGGGGGACTGGAGGGACATTCAGTACTTC. V usage is TRBV29-1 and J usage is TRBJ2-4, with D possibly TRBD2 on 6 matching bases. CDR3 size: 12 residues. Trimming cost V 7 bases and J 8 bases, with 15 bases left between them. The germline CDR1 and CDR2 sequences are SQVTM and ANQGSEA.